This TCR beta chain is from a study of persistence of HIV-infected CD4 T cells. A word on this clone: Its antigen is not known.

The CDR3 totals 14 residues. V lost 2 bases, J lost 14 bases, and 14 bases stayed unmatched. Germline CDR1 reads SGHDT; CDR2 reads YYEEEE. The stimulus was an HIV-1 Gag 15-mer peptide pool, 1 ug/peptide/mL. CD40L-negative CD69-negative CD45RO-high memory CD4+ T cells were sorted as populations depleted of antigen-responding cells. Donors had CD4+ T cell counts above 400 cells/uL and were CMV-seropositive. The immunoSEQ assay was version 4, run in survey mode. The repertoire was sequenced with immunoSEQ multiplex PCR; TCRdb's copy has only in-frame clones and lacks some. In the table there are around 30,000 clones, roughly four fifths of which are singletons.

This chain connects TRBV5-6 to TRBJ1-2, with 8 bases aligning to TRBD1. Sequenced here: CD4+ T cells sorted from PBMCs after roughly 20-hour stimulation, sampled from a patient who received antiretroviral therapy. The receptor was derived from an adult woman with HIV who was CMV-seropositive. This chain's CDR3 is CASSFQGAKGLHTF. Here the CDR3 DNA reads TGTGCCAGCAGCTTTCAGGGGGCCAAGGGACTACATACCTTC.